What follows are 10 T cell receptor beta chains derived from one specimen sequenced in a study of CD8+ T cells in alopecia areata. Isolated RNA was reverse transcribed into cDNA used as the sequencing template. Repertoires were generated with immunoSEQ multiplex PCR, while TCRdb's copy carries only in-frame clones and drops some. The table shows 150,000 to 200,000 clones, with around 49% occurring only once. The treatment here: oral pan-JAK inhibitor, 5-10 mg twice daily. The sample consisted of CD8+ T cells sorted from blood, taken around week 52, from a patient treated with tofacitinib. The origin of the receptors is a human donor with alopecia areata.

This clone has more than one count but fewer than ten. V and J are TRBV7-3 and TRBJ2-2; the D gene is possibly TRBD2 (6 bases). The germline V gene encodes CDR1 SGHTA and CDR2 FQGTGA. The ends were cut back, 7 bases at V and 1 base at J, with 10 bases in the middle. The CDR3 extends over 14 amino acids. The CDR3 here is CASMVAVNTGELFF. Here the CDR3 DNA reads TGTGCCAGCATGGTAGCGGTGAACACCGGGGAGCTGTTTTTT.

The CDR3, as DNA: TGTGCCAGCAGTGACGCCGCGGGGATCGAGCAGTACTTC. Residues: CASSDAAGIEQYF. This rearrangement joins TRBV6-1 to TRBJ2-5; perhaps TRBD2 as D (6 bases). The J call may be in error: the DNA end matches TRBJ2-7 better. Germline V gene sequence: CDR1 MNHNS, CDR2 SASEGT. The CDR3 runs to 13 residues.

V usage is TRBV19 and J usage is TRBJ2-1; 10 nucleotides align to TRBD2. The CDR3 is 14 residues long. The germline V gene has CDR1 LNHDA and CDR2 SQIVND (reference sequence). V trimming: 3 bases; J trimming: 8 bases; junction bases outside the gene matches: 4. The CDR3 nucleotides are TGTGCCAGTAGTATGTGGCTAGCGGGGGATGAGCAGTTCTTC. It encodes CASSMWLAGDEQFF.

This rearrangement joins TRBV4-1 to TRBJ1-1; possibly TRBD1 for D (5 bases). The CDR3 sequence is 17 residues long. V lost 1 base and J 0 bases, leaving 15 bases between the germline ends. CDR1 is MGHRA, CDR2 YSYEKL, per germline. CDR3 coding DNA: TGCGCCAGCAGCCAAGGGCTGGGGGGACGGATGAACACTGAAGCTTTCTTT. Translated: CASSQGLGGRMNTEAFF.

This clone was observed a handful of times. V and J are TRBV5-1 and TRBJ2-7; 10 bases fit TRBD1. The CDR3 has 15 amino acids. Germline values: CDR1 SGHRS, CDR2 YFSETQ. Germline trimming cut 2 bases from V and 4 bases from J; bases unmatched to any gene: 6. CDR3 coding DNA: TGCGCCAGCAGCTTCACGTGGGACAGGGGTTACGAGCAGTACTTC. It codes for CASSFTWDRGYEQYF.

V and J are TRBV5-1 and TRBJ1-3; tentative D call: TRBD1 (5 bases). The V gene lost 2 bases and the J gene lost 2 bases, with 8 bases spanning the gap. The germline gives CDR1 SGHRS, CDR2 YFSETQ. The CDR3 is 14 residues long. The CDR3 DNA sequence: TGCGCCAGCAGCTTCAGAGGGGCTGGAAACACCATATATTTT. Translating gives CASSFRGAGNTIYF. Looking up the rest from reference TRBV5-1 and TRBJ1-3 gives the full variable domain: KAGVTQTPRYLIKTRGQQVTLSCSPISGHRSVSWYQQTPGQGLQFLFEYFSETQRNKGNFPGRFSGRQFSNSRSEMNVSTLELGDSALYLCASSFRGAGNTIYFGEGSWLTVV.

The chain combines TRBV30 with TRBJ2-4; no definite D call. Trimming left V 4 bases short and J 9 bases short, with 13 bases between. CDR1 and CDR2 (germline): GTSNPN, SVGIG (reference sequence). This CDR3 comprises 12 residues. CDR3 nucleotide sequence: TGTGCCTGGACACCTCTTCATGGCATTCAGTACTTC. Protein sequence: CAWTPLHGIQYF.

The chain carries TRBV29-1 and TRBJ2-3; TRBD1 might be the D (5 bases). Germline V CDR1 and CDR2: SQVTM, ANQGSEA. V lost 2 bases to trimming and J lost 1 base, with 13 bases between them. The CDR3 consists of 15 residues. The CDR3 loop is CSVELWGDRTDTQYF. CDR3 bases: TGCAGCGTTGAACTGTGGGGCGACCGCACAGATACGCAGTATTTT.

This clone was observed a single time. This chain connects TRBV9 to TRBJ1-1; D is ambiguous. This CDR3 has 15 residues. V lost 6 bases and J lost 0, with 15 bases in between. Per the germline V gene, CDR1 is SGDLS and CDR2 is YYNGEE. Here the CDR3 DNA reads TGTGCCAGCACGCCACACGACCTCATGAACACTGAAGCTTTCTTT. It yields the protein CASTPHDLMNTEAFF. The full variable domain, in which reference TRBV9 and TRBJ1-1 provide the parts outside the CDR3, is DSGVTQTPKHLITATGQRVTLRCSPRSGDLSVYWYQQSLDQGLQFLIQYYNGEERAKGNILERFSAQQFPDLHSELNLSSLELGDSALYFCASTPHDLMNTEAFFGQGTRLTVV.

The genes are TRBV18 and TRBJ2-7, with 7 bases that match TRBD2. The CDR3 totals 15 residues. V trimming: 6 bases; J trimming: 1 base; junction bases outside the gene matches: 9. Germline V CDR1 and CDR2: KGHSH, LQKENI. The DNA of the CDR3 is TGTGCCAGCTCCCTGGGGCCTAGCGGATCCTACGAGCAGTACTTC. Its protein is CASSLGPSGSYEQYF.